The entry that follows covers one T cell receptor beta chain sequence. Its target is unknown. A read error may explain this, as a much larger clone is one base away. The draw of peripheral blood yielded approximately 10 milliliters from each donor. A minimum of 5.5 micrograms of total RNA was extracted per sample. With a J-beta primer mix and a sample-barcoded 5' primer, a second PCR ran about 7 to 11 cycles. TCRdb itself ran the 5' RACE reads through MiXCR, one entry per CDR3 protein. This table has about 640,000 distinct CDR3 sequences, less than 35% appearing once. Germline V lookup: CDR1 KGHDR, CDR2 SFDVKD. The CDR3 is 13 residues long. Trimming removed 7 bases at V and 5 bases at J, with 13 bases between. This entry belongs to a study of blood T cells in healthy people across ages. Study-level results: Diversity of TCR beta correlated strongly with naive T cell percentage.

This TCR came from a woman of 80 years or more in good health. Sequenced material: blood. The J gene is TRBJ1-1, the V gene TRBV24-1; tentatively, D is TRBD1 (6 bases). CDR3 in DNA: TGTGCCACCAGGTTGGCAGGGGAAACTGAAGCTTTCTTT. It translates to CATRLAGETEAFF.